This T cell receptor beta chain appears in the sequencing data of a study of cytomegalovirus exposure and HLA in healthy donors. Study background: From 150 million to 200 million T cells, an earlier analysis saw 120 million or so unique TCR beta sequences.

This CDR3 has 12 amino acids. Germline CDR1 reads SGHTS; CDR2 reads YDEGEE. Trimming pared 4 bases from V and 7 bases from J, leaving 9 bases between. With regard to this clone: Its antigen remains unknown.

In the PCR, 60 Vbeta and 13 Jbeta primers were used. Sequencing used immunoSEQ multiplex PCR; TCRdb keeps in-frame clones, though not all of them. Here the sample spans 150,000 to 200,000 clones, roughly four fifths being singletons. Overall study results and limits: Sequencing likely caused a cluster of highly shared sequence variants. Specificity for CMV antigens was confirmed in vitro for three of the CMV-associated chains.

The source material was PBMCs. The chain couples TRBV5-8 to TRBJ1-5; D unclear. This TCR was recovered from a woman between 25 and 40 years old in good health and CMV-seropositive. CDR3 protein: CASSPLQQPQHF. CDR3 DNA sequence: TGTGCCAGCAGCCCCTTACAGCAGCCCCAGCATTTT.